This TCR beta chain was sequenced for a study of T cell responses to AZD1222 COVID-19 vaccine (dated by TCRdb to about 2021). Background for the entire study: AZD1222 recipients given second doses at about 4 weeks or at about 12 weeks were pooled, since spike-specific TCR depth and breadth were not found to differ between the two schedules. TCR sequencing was performed for some 250 trial participants, of whom around 210 were given two doses of AZD1222 and around 26 were given two doses of MenACWY control vaccine. Trial participants were enrolled by age into 18-55, 56-69 and 70-plus year subgroups, with approximately 160, 26 and 62 TCR-sequenced participants respectively.

Comments on this clone: This clone's antigen is unknown. Per-base quality was not reported, and no clone a single base away is much larger than it.

The CDR3 regions of human TCRbeta chains were analyzed by immunosequencing. From the authors' description of their analysis: TCRs in the repertoires were compared against a reference library of SARS-CoV-2-specific TCRs that had been generated with the MIRA antigen-specificity platform. Breadth was defined as the fraction of unique TCRs that were SARS-CoV-2-associated, and depth was defined as the fraction of total T cells that were SARS-CoV-2-associated. Using the MIRA data, each spike-specific TCR was mapped to the spike region that the TCR reacts to and placed in a CD4 or CD8 class. Log10-transformed breadth and depth values were compared by one-way ANOVA with Sidak's multiple comparisons tests. The immuneACCESS repertoire file appears here via TCRdb, limited to in-frame rearrangements. These files lack a portion of the clones; in checked studies, under half of the deficit traces to unresolved V genes, and the cause of the others is not known. That table supplies the V and J calls and clone size; D and trimming were determined from the DNA. The sample table contains about 180,000 clones; only one count was recorded for 85% to 90% of them. Together, the top ten hold about 7.2% of the sample.

The intended sense of this specimen's time point label: baseline before first vaccination. Vaccinee samples came from UK trials COV001 and COV002, including a single-blind randomized controlled phase 2/3 trial of AZD1222 (ChAdOx1 nCoV-19) in healthy adults. For TCRbeta chain sequencing, PBMC samples from trial participants were taken at day 0 and at day 28 after the second dose. Beyond this particular receptor, the publication reports: Conclusions about previously exposed vaccinees were limited because only a handful of AZD1222 recipients were SARS-CoV-2 seropositive at baseline. Reportedly, close to half of the unique spike-specific TCRs recognized epitopes lying outside the regions that are mutated in the B.1.351 and B.1.1.7 variants. The whole spike protein was spanned by vaccine-associated CD4 TCRs, and dominant responses were seen in regions 160-218 and 743-854. Because no day 14 peak-response samples were available, repertoires were characterized only after the peak T cell response. The 56-69-year group was small, and its depth increase did not reach significance, likely because of low power. Participants were mostly white British, with more females than males. The authors suggested clonal diversity may have been underestimated. A significant rise in spike-specific TCR breadth and depth was observed after two AZD1222 doses relative to day 0 and relative to MenACWY recipients.

Sequencing used peripheral blood, obtained on day 0 of AZD1222 vaccination. The clonotype was recovered from an adult in good health.

The DNA is as follows: TGTGCCAGCAGCCCCAACAGGGGGCGAACCAAAAACATTCAGTACTTC. Its amino acids are CASSPNRGRTKNIQYF. Recombination linked TRBV5-6 to TRBJ2-4; 9 bases in the middle match TRBD1. There are 16 amino acids in the CDR3, from cysteine to phenylalanine inclusive. Here the CDR3 DNA is all that survives: 48 bases in frame from base 1. Germline trimming amounts to 4 bases on V and 2 bases on J, with 7 as the count of junction bases outside the gene matches. CDR1 and CDR2, per the germline V gene, are SGHDT and YYEEEE.